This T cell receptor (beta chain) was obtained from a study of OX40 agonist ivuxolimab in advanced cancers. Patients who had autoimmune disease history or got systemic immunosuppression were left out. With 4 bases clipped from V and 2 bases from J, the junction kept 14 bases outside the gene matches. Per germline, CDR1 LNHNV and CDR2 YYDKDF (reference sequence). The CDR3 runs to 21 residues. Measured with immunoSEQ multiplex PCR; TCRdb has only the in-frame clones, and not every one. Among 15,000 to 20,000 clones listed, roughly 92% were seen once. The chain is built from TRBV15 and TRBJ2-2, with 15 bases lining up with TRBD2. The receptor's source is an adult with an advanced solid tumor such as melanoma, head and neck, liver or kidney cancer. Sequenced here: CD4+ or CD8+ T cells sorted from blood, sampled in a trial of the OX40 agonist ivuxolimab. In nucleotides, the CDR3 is TGTGCCACCAGCACCTATGACGGACTAGCGGGAGGGAGGGCCAACACCGGGGAGCTGTTTTTT. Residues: CATSTYDGLAGGRANTGELFF.